The rows below give T cell receptor beta chains drawn from one sample of a study of cytomegalovirus exposure and HLA in healthy donors. Profiled with immunoSEQ multiplex PCR; TCRdb holds only in-frame clones, not every one. The sample lists about 160,000 clones, roughly 85% seen once, with approximately 2.3% in the top ten. Sequenced sample: PBMCs. Every receptor here comes from a man aged 18-30 years in good health and CMV-seropositive. The CDR3 runs from the conserved cysteine through the conserved F or W. Each record gives: D gene, V gene, clone size, J gene, CDR3 protein, CDR3 DNA. The D gene is left open where the match is weak. Not every row has a clone size; where given, it reads once, few, many or a size class.

D: TRBD2
V: TRBV7-7
size: NA
J: TRBJ2-3
CDR3: CASSLEWRGGSDTQYF
DNA: TGTGCCAGCAGCTTAGAGTGGCGGGGGGGCTCAGATACGCAGTATTTT

D: NA
V: TRBV7-3
size: NA
J: TRBJ1-1
CDR3: CASSASGGAGGTEAFF
DNA: TGTGCCAGCAGCGCCAGTGGGGGGGCCGGCGGAACTGAAGCTTTCTTT

D: TRBD2
V: TRBV5-1
size: once
J: TRBJ2-5
CDR3: CASSYGTSGSETQYF
DNA: TGCGCCAGCAGCTACGGGACTAGCGGGTCGGAGACCCAGTACTTC

D: NA
V: TRBV19
size: NA
J: TRBJ2-7
CDR3: CASSSHEMGKSYEQYF
DNA: TGTGCCAGTAGTAGCCACGAGATGGGCAAGTCCTACGAGCAGTACTTC

D: TRBD1
V: TRBV27
size: NA
J: TRBJ2-7
CDR3: CASSLRGQVYEQYF
DNA: TGTGCCAGCAGTTTAAGAGGACAGGTCTACGAGCAGTACTTC

D: NA
V: TRBV30
size: NA
J: TRBJ1-6
CDR3: CAWSPTISPLHF
DNA: TGTGCCTGGAGTCCGACAATTTCACCCCTCCACTTT

D: NA
V: TRBV11-1
size: once
J: TRBJ1-1
CDR3: CASSEQENTEAFF
DNA: TGTGCCAGCAGCGAACAGGAGAACACTGAAGCTTTCTTT

D: NA
V: TRBV10-3
size: NA
J: TRBJ2-5
CDR3: CAISAGDQETQYF
DNA: TGTGCCATCAGTGCAGGCGACCAAGAGACCCAGTACTTC

D: NA
V: TRBV19
size: NA
J: TRBJ1-1
CDR3: CASSMVGEVGAFF
DNA: TGTGCCAGTAGTATGGTAGGGGAAGTTGGAGCTTTCTTT

D: TRBD1
V: TRBV19
size: NA
J: TRBJ1-2
CDR3: CAARGAQYYGYTF
DNA: TGTGCCGCCAGGGGGGCGCAGTACTATGGCTACACCTTC

D: TRBD2
V: TRBV6-6
size: NA
J: TRBJ2-1
CDR3: CASRAGEYNEQFF
DNA: TGTGCCAGCAGAGCGGGGGAGTACAATGAGCAGTTCTTC

D: TRBD1
V: TRBV4-1
size: few
J: TRBJ1-2
CDR3: CASSIRQGADYGYTF
DNA: TGCGCCAGCAGCATCCGACAGGGGGCGGACTATGGCTACACCTTC

D: NA
V: TRBV11-3
size: NA
J: TRBJ2-7
CDR3: CASSLDLGVTSYEQYF
DNA: TGTGCCAGCAGCTTAGATTTAGGGGTGACGTCCTACGAGCAGTACTTC

D: NA
V: TRBV27
size: NA
J: TRBJ1-4
CDR3: CASSPRGWSNEKLFF
DNA: TGTGCCAGCAGTCCCAGGGGTTGGAGTAATGAAAAACTGTTTTTT

D: NA
V: TRBV2
size: NA
J: TRBJ2-2
CDR3: CASSEGRTSMGELFF
DNA: TGTGCCAGCAGTGAAGGAAGGACATCCATGGGGGAGCTGTTTTTT

D: NA
V: TRBV19
size: NA
J: TRBJ1-5
CDR3: CASRLGDQRVVNQPQHF
DNA: TGTGCCAGTAGACTTGGGGATCAGAGGGTCGTCAATCAGCCCCAGCATTTT

D: TRBD1
V: TRBV25-1
size: NA
J: TRBJ1-2
CDR3: CASTETGGQPYGYTF
DNA: TGTGCCAGCACTGAGACAGGGGGACAACCCTATGGCTACACCTTC

D: NA
V: TRBV7-9
size: once
J: TRBJ1-5
CDR3: CASGHNQPQHF
DNA: TGTGCCAGCGGGCACAATCAGCCCCAGCATTTT

D: TRBD2
V: TRBV7-9
size: NA
J: TRBJ2-2
CDR3: CASTKLAGGTGELFF
DNA: TGTGCCAGCACCAAACTAGCGGGGGGCACCGGGGAGCTGTTTTTT

D: TRBD2
V: TRBV5-4
size: NA
J: TRBJ2-3
CDR3: CASSLGVSGGADDTQYF
DNA: TGTGCCAGCAGCTTGGGGGTTAGCGGGGGGGCCGACGATACGCAGTATTTT

D: TRBD1
V: TRBV11-2
size: once
J: TRBJ2-7
CDR3: CASSLEGTGGSEQYF
DNA: TGTGCCAGCAGCTTAGAGGGGACAGGGGGAAGCGAGCAGTACTTC

D: NA
V: TRBV5-6
size: NA
J: TRBJ1-3
CDR3: CASSGLGGDLTIYF
DNA: TGTGCCAGCAGCGGCCTGGGGGGAGATCTCACCATATATTTT

D: NA
V: TRBV25-1
size: NA
J: TRBJ1-2
CDR3: CASSEWSGLGYTF
DNA: TGTGCCAGCAGTGAATGGTCAGGTTTGGGCTACACCTTC

D: NA
V: TRBV2
size: NA
J: TRBJ2-7
CDR3: CASVAAEFDEQYF
DNA: TGTGCCAGCGTGGCGGCAGAATTCGACGAGCAGTACTTC

D: TRBD1
V: TRBV12-5
size: NA
J: TRBJ2-1
CDR3: CASGLTGARYNEQFF
DNA: TGTGCTAGTGGTTTGACAGGGGCGCGGTACAATGAGCAGTTCTTC

D: NA
V: TRBV6-1
size: NA
J: TRBJ2-7
CDR3: CASQRGASYEQYF
DNA: TGTGCCTCCCAACGGGGGGCCTCCTACGAGCAGTACTTC

D: TRBD1
V: TRBV6-5
size: NA
J: TRBJ2-7
CDR3: CASSYSGTATYEQYF
DNA: TGTGCCAGCAGTTACTCGGGGACAGCTACCTACGAGCAGTACTTC

D: NA
V: TRBV27
size: NA
J: TRBJ1-6
CDR3: CASSLRGRAKAYVDSPLHF
DNA: TGTGCCAGCAGTTTGCGGGGCAGGGCAAAAGCCTACGTGGATTCACCCCTCCACTTT

D: TRBD1
V: TRBV5-5
size: NA
J: TRBJ2-7
CDR3: CASSFRQGVYEQYF
DNA: TGTGCCAGCAGCTTTAGACAGGGTGTTTACGAGCAGTACTTC

D: TRBD1
V: TRBV19
size: once
J: TRBJ2-2
CDR3: CASRHVRGPGELFF
DNA: TGTGCCAGTAGACACGTCAGGGGGCCCGGGGAGCTGTTTTTT

D: TRBD1
V: TRBV4-2
size: NA
J: TRBJ1-2
CDR3: CASSQTGTGNYGYTF
DNA: TGTGCCAGCAGCCAAACCGGGACAGGAAACTATGGCTACACCTTC

D: NA
V: TRBV7-6
size: NA
J: TRBJ2-2
CDR3: CASSLELNTGELFF
DNA: TGTGCCAGCAGCTTAGAACTCAACACCGGGGAGCTGTTTTTT

D: TRBD1
V: TRBV2
size: once
J: TRBJ2-7
CDR3: CASSVDRGAYEQYF
DNA: TGTGCCAGCAGTGTTGACAGGGGTGCTTACGAGCAGTACTTC

D: TRBD2
V: TRBV7-9
size: NA
J: TRBJ2-1
CDR3: CASSATGGPLDEQFF
DNA: TGTGCCAGCAGCGCCACGGGAGGCCCCCTAGATGAGCAGTTCTTC

D: NA
V: TRBV2
size: NA
J: TRBJ1-6
CDR3: CASLLLGAYNSPLHF
DNA: TGTGCCAGCCTACTGCTTGGGGCTTATAATTCACCCCTCCACTTT

D: NA
V: TRBV4-3
size: NA
J: TRBJ1-1
CDR3: CASSQERGNTEAFF
DNA: TGCGCCAGCAGCCAAGAGAGAGGGAACACTGAAGCTTTCTTT

D: NA
V: TRBV27
size: NA
J: TRBJ2-7
CDR3: CASSLLGTYEQYF
DNA: TGTGCCAGCAGTTTACTAGGGACATACGAGCAGTACTTC

D: NA
V: TRBV4-3
size: NA
J: TRBJ1-2
CDR3: CASSPRVSGGEYGYTF
DNA: TGCGCCAGCAGTCCCCGGGTGTCGGGGGGCGAATATGGCTACACCTTC

D: NA
V: TRBV30
size: NA
J: TRBJ1-3
CDR3: CAWSDGSSGNTIYF
DNA: TGTGCCTGGAGTGACGGGAGCTCTGGAAACACCATATATTTT

D: NA
V: TRBV7-8
size: NA
J: TRBJ2-7
CDR3: CASSSIRGPSYEQYF
DNA: TGTGCCAGCAGCTCAATCAGGGGACCCTCCTACGAGCAGTACTTC

D: NA
V: TRBV7-3
size: NA
J: TRBJ1-5
CDR3: CASSLEGSGPQHF
DNA: TGTGCCAGCAGCTTAGAGGGTAGCGGGCCCCAGCATTTT

D: TRBD1
V: TRBV29-1
size: NA
J: TRBJ1-4
CDR3: CSVLYRGRPEKLFF
DNA: TGCAGCGTGCTCTACAGGGGGCGGCCGGAAAAACTGTTTTTT

D: NA
V: TRBV2
size: NA
J: TRBJ2-7
CDR3: CASSFYRDISYEQYF
DNA: TGTGCCAGCAGTTTTTACCGGGACATATCCTACGAGCAGTACTTC

D: NA
V: TRBV2
size: NA
J: TRBJ2-7
CDR3: CASSRSGYLSYEQYF
DNA: TGTGCCAGCAGTCGTAGCGGATACCTCTCCTACGAGCAGTACTTC

D: NA
V: TRBV7-3
size: NA
J: TRBJ2-2
CDR3: CASSLLGHQNTGELFF
DNA: TGTGCCAGCAGCTTACTCGGACACCAGAACACCGGGGAGCTGTTTTTT

D: NA
V: TRBV5-4
size: few
J: TRBJ1-5
CDR3: CASSFWGGSQPQHF
DNA: TGTGCCAGCAGCTTTTGGGGGGGAAGTCAGCCCCAGCATTTT